This TCR beta chain was captured by sequencing in a study of post-analysis software for immune sequencing data. Study summary: The cohort encompassed relapsing-remitting, secondary progressive and progressive-relapsing multiple sclerosis disease courses.

Built from TCR beta cDNA, the libraries had unique molecular identifiers in them. TCRdb redid the calling of the PCR reads with MiXCR, one entry per CDR3 protein. The repertoire has about 770,000 distinct CDR3 sequences, 35% to 55% of them found once; the top ten carry 4.9%. The study's findings and limits: Patients with multiple sclerosis recorded significantly lower normalized Chao1 diversity than controls, the study found.

Of note for this clonotype: Its antigen is as yet unknown.

The sample comprised blood. This receptor was identified in a girl under 18 with multiple sclerosis.

CDR3 bases: TGTGCCAGCAGCGAGGGGGGCAGAACGGATCAGCCCCAGCATTTT. It translates to CASSEGGRTDQPQHF. This chain links TRBV13 with TRBJ1-5, with D possibly TRBD1 on 6 matching bases. Trimming took off 5 bases at V and 5 bases at J, with 16 bases between the two ends. CDR1 is PRHDT, CDR2 FYEKMQ, per germline (reference sequence). The CDR3 extends over 15 amino acids.